In its sample, the clone carrying this T cell receptor beta chain was seen a few times. Its antigen remains unidentified. This record comes from a study of T-cell memory formation after mild COVID-19. Study-level findings and limits: The appearance of some responding clones in pre-infection memory suggested that cross-reactive memory joined.

From 5'RACE with constant-segment primers came TCR alpha and TCR beta cDNA libraries that carried sample barcodes and UMIs. TCRdb passed the 5' RACE reads through MiXCR, listing each CDR3 protein once. Altogether about 470,000 distinct CDR3 sequences are present, about 23% being singletons, with the ten largest covering around an eighth. The CDR3 covers 13 residues. Germline CDR1 is LNHNV and CDR2 is YYDKDF (reference sequence). Deletions cut 0 bases from V and 5 bases from J, with 7 bases between. This sequence joins TRBV15 and TRBJ1-2, with D perhaps matching TRBD1 (5 bases). Sequenced: PBMCs or a T cell subset sorted from them (not recorded which). This TCR came from an adult woman who had mild COVID-19 (a few samples of this study predate the infection). Cell type and time point are not known. This CDR3 is CATSRDQGYGYTF. CDR3 coding DNA: TGTGCCACCAGCAGAGATCAGGGTTATGGCTACACCTTC.